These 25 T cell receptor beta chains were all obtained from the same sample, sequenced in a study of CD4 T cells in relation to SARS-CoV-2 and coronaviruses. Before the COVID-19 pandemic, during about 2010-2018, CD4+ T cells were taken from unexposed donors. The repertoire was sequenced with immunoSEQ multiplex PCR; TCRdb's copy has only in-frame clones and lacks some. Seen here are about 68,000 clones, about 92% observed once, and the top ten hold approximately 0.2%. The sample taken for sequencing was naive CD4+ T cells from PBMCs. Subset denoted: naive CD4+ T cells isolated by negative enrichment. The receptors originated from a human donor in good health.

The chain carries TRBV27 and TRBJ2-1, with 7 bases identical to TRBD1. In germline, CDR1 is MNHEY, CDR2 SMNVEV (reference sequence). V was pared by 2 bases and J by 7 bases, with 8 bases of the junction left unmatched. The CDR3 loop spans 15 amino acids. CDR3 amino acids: CASSLQGGQWNEQFF. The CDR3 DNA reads TGTGCCAGCAGTTTACAAGGGGGCCAGTGGAATGAGCAGTTCTTC.

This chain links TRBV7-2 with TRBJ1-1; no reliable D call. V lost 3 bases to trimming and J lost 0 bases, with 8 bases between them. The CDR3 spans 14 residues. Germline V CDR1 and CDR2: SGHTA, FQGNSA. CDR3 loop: CASSFVIVNTEAFF. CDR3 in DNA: TGTGCCAGCAGCTTCGTTATAGTGAACACTGAAGCTTTCTTT.

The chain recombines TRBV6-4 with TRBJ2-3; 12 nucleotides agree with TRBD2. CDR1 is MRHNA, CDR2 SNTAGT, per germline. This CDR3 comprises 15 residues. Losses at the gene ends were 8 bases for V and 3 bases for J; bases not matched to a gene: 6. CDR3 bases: TGTGCCAGCCAACGACTAGCGGGAGCTACAGATACGCAGTATTTT. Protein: CASQRLAGATDTQYF.

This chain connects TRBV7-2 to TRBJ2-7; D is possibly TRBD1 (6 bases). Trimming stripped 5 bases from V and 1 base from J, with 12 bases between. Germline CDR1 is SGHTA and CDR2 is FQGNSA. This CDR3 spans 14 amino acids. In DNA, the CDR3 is TGTGCCAGCAGCCAAGAACAGGGTTCCTACGAGCAGTACTTC. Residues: CASSQEQGSYEQYF. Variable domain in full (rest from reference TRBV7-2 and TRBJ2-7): GAGVSQSPSNKVTEKGKDVELRCDPISGHTALYWYRQSLGQGLEFLIYFQGNSAPDKSGLPSDRFSAERTGGSVSTLTIQRTQQEDSAVYLCASSQEQGSYEQYFGPGTRLTVT.

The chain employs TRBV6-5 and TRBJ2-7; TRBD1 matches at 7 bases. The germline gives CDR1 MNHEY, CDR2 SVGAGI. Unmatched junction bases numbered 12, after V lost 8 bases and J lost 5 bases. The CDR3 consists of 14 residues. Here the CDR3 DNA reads TGTGCCAGCGGGAAACAAACAGGGGCCCACGAGCAGTACTTC. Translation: CASGKQTGAHEQYF.

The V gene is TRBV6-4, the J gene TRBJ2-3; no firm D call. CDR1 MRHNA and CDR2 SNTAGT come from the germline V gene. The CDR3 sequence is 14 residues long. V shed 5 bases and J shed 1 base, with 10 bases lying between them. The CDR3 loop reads CASSTEIGTDTQYF. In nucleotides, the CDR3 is TGTGCCAGCAGTACCGAGATTGGCACAGATACGCAGTATTTT.

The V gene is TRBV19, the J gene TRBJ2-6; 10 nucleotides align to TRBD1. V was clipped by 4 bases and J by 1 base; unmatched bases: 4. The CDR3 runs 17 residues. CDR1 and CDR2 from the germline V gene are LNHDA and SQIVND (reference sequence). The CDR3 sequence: CASSTPGQGSGANVLTF. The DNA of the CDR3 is TGTGCCAGTAGTACTCCGGGACAGGGGTCTGGGGCCAACGTCCTGACTTTC.

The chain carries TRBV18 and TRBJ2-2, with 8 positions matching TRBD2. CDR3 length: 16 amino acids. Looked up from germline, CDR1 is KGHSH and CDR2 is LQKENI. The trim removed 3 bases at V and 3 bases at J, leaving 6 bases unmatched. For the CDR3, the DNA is TGTGCCAGCTCACCGGAGTTAGCGGGGTACACCGGGGAGCTGTTTTTT. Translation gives CASSPELAGYTGELFF. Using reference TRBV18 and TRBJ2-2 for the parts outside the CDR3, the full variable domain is NAGVMQNPRHLVRRRGQEARLRCSPMKGHSHVYWYRQLPEEGLKFMVYLQKENIIDESGMPKERFSAEFPKEGPSILRIQQVVRGDSAAYFCASSPELAGYTGELFFGEGSRLTVL.

CDR3 sequence: CASSPPGEETQYF. The CDR3 DNA reads TGTGCCAGCAGTCCCCCGGGGGAGGAGACCCAGTACTTC. This chain uses TRBV27 with TRBJ2-5; possibly TRBD2 for D (6 bases). The germline CDR1 and CDR2 sequences are MNHEY and SMNVEV (reference sequence). The V gene lost 5 bases and the J gene lost 5 bases, with 12 bases spanning the gap. CDR3 length: 13 amino acids.

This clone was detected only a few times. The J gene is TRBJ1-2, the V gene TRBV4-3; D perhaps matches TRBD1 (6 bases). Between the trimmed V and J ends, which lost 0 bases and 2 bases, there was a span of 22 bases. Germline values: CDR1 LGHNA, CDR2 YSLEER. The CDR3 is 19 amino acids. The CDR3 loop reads CASSQDRGDTRRLNYGYTF. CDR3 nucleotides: TGCGCCAGCAGCCAAGATAGGGGGGACACAAGGCGGTTAAACTATGGCTACACCTTC.

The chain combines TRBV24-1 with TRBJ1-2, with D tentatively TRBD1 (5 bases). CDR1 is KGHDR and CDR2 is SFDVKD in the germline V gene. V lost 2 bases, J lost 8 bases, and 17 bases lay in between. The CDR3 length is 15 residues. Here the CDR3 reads CATSDYKLQERGYTF. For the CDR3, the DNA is TGTGCCACCAGTGATTATAAGTTACAGGAGCGGGGCTACACCTTC.

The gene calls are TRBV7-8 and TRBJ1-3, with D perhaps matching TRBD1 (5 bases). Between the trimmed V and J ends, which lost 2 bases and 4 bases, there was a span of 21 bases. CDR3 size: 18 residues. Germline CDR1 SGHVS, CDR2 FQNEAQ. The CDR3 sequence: CASSLPGDPTVMGNTIYF. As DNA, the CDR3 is TGTGCCAGCAGCTTACCTGGTGACCCGACAGTGATGGGAAACACCATATATTTT.

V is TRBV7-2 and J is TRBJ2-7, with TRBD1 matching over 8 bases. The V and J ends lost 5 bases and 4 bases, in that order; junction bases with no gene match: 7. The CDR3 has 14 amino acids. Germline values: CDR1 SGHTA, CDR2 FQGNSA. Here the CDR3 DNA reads TGTGCCAGCAGCCGCAACCAGGGGGCGTACGAGCAGTACTTC. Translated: CASSRNQGAYEQYF.

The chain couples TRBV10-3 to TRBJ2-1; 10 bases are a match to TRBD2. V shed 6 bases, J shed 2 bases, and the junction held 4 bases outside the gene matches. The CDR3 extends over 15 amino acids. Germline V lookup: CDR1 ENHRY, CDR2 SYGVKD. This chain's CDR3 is CAISETSGAYNEQFF. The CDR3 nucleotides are TGTGCCATCAGCGAAACTAGCGGGGCCTACAATGAGCAGTTCTTC.

The CDR3 sequence is CASSLWQVTNTEAFF. CDR3 nucleotide sequence: TGTGCCAGCAGCTTATGGCAAGTTACGAACACTGAAGCTTTCTTT. The chain combines TRBV11-2 with TRBJ1-1, with D uncertain. The CDR3 spans 15 residues. The germline gives CDR1 SGHAT, CDR2 FQNNGV. Trimming took off 2 bases at V and 1 base at J, with 11 bases between the two ends.

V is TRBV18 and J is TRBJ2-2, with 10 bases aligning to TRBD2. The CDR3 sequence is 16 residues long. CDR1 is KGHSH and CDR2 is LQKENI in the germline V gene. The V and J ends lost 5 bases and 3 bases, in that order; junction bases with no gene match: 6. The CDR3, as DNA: TGTGCCAGCTCAGCTACCGGACTAGCGGACACCGGGGAGCTGTTTTTT. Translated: CASSATGLADTGELFF.

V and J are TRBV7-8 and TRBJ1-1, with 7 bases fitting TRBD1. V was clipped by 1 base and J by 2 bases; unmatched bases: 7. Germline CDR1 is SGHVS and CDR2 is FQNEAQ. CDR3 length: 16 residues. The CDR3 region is CASSLVPGTVNTEAFF. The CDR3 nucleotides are TGTGCCAGCAGCTTAGTCCCCGGGACAGTAAACACTGAAGCTTTCTTT.

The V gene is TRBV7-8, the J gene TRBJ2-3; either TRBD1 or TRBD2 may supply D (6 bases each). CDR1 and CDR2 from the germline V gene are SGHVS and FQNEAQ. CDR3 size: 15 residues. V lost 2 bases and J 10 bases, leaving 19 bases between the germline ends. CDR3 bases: TGTGCCAGCAGCTTACGGGGGCGGGACCCCACGGCGCAGTATTTT. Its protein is CASSLRGRDPTAQYF.

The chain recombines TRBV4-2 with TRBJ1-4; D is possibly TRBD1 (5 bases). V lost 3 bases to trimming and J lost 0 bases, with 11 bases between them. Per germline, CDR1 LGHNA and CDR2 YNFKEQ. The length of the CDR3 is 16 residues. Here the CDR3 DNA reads TGTGCCAGCAGCCAGGCGACAGCTCCAACTAATGAAAAACTGTTTTTT. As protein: CASSQATAPTNEKLFF.

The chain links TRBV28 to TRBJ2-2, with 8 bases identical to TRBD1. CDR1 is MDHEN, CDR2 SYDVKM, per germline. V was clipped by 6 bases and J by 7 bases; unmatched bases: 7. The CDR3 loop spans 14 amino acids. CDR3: CASSTTGDNGELFF. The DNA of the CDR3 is TGTGCCAGCAGCACGACAGGGGATAACGGGGAGCTGTTTTTT. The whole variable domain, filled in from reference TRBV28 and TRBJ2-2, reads DVKVTQSSRYLVKRTGEKVFLECVQDMDHENMFWYRQDPGLGLRLIYFSYDVKMKEKGDIPEGYSVSREKKERFSLILESASTNQTSMYLCASSTTGDNGELFFGEGSRLTVL.

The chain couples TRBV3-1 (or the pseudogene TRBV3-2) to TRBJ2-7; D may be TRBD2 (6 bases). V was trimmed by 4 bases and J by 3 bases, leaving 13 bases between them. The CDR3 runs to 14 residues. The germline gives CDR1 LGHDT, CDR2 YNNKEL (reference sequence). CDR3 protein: CASSLLRGHYEQYF. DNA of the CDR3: TGTGCCAGCAGCCTGTTGCGGGGTCACTACGAGCAGTACTTC.

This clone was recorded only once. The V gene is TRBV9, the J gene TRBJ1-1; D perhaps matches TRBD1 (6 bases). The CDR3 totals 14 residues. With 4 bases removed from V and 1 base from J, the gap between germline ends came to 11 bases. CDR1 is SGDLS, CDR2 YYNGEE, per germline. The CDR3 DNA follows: TGTGCCAGCAGCTCACCGGACAGGAACACTGAAGCTTTCTTT. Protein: CASSSPDRNTEAFF.

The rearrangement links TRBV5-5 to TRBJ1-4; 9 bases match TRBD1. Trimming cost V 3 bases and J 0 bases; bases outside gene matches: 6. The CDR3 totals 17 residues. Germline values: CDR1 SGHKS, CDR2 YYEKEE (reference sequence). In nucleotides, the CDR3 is TGTGCCAGCAGCTCCGGGACAGGGATTGCAACTAATGAAAAACTGTTTTTT. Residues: CASSSGTGIATNEKLFF.

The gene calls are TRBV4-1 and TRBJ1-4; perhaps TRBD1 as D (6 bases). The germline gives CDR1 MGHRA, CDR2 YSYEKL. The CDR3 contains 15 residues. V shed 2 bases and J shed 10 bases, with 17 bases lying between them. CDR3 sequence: CASSQWSRGVGKLFF. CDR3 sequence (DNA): TGCGCCAGCAGCCAATGGAGCAGGGGCGTGGGAAAACTGTTTTTT.

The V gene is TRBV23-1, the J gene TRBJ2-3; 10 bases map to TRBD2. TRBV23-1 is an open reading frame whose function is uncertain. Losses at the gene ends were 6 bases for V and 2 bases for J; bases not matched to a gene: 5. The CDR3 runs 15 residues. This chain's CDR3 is CASRVAGGITDTQYF. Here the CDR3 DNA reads TGCGCCAGCAGAGTAGCGGGGGGTATCACAGATACGCAGTATTTT.